These 27 T cell receptor beta chains were all obtained from the same sample, sequenced in a study of type 1 regulatory T cells. In TCRdb, the reads were re-called with MiXCR into one record per CDR3 protein. The sample records 75,000 to 100,000 distinct CDR3 sequences, roughly 30% being singletons. The sequencing sample was made of CD4+ T cells, either the whole sample or a sorted fraction (not recorded which). Every receptor here comes from a human donor in good health.

The CDR3 sequence: CASSQGGHLNTEAFF. CDR3 nucleotide sequence: TGTGCCAGCTCACAGGGGGGACACCTGAACACTGAAGCTTTCTTT. V and J are TRBV18 and TRBJ1-1; D is perhaps TRBD1 (6 bases). CDR1 and CDR2 from the germline V gene are KGHSH and LQKENI. This CDR3 has 15 residues. Trimming stripped 4 bases from V and 0 bases from J, with 12 bases between. Complete variable domain (other parts from reference TRBV18 and TRBJ1-1): NAGVMQNPRHLVRRRGQEARLRCSPMKGHSHVYWYRQLPEEGLKFMVYLQKENIIDESGMPKERFSAEFPKEGPSILRIQQVVRGDSAAYFCASSQGGHLNTEAFFGQGTRLTVV.

The chain combines TRBV10-3 with TRBJ2-7; D may be TRBD1 or TRBD2 (5 bases each). CDR3 length equals 15 residues. Looked up from germline, CDR1 is ENHRY and CDR2 is SYGVKD. V lost 3 bases, J lost 7 bases, and 19 bases lay in between. The CDR3 protein is CAISDIGGSKGEQYF. The DNA of the CDR3 is TGTGCCATCAGTGATATTGGTGGGAGCAAGGGGGAGCAGTACTTC.

This clonotype appeared a few times. The chain links TRBV7-2 to TRBJ2-5, with D tentatively TRBD1 or TRBD2 (5 bases each). The V end lost 1 base, the J end lost 0 bases, and 9 bases lay between the germline ends. CDR1 and CDR2 (germline): SGHTA, FQGNSA. The CDR3 spans 15 residues. The CDR3 coding sequence is TGTGCCAGCAGCTTAGACGGGACCAACCAAGAGACCCAGTACTTC. As protein: CASSLDGTNQETQYF.

V gene TRBV6-5 combines with J gene TRBJ1-1, with 7 nucleotides matching TRBD1. V lost 4 bases to trimming and J lost 0 bases; unmatched junction nucleotides: 11. Germline V gene sequence: CDR1 MNHEY, CDR2 SVGAGI. The CDR3 runs 17 residues. The CDR3 is CASSSRQGQVLNTEAFF. The CDR3 DNA follows: TGTGCCAGCAGTTCCCGACAGGGACAAGTATTGAACACTGAAGCTTTCTTT.

V gene TRBV20-1 combines with J gene TRBJ2-1, with TRBD2 matching 7 bases. This CDR3 is 13 amino acids long. Germline V gives CDR1 DFQATT, CDR2 SNEGSKA (reference sequence). The ends lost 5 bases at V and 6 bases at J; junction bases unmatched: 7. CDR3 in DNA: TGCAGTGCTGAAACCGGGACTACCAATGAGCAGTTCTTC. It translates to CSAETGTTNEQFF.

The rearrangement links TRBV20-1 to TRBJ2-1; 8 bases align to TRBD1. With 2 bases clipped from V and 6 bases from J, the junction kept 12 bases outside the gene matches. Germline V gene lookup returns CDR1 DFQATT and CDR2 SNEGSKA (reference sequence). There are 16 residues in the CDR3. CDR3 in DNA: TGCAGTGCTAGAACGACAGGGGCGGGATTCGTCAATGAGCAGTTCTTC. Its translation is CSARTTGAGFVNEQFF.

In this sample, this clonotype turned up a few times. The V gene is TRBV15, the J gene TRBJ2-5; a possible D gene is TRBD2 (5 bases). Trimming removed 0 bases at V and 5 bases at J, with 10 bases between. CDR3 size: 14 residues. Per germline, CDR1 LNHNV and CDR2 YYDKDF (reference sequence). CDR3 protein: CATSRDLRVETQYF. The CDR3 DNA reads TGTGCCACCAGCAGAGATCTGAGGGTGGAGACCCAGTACTTC.

This clonotype has only a few counts. A much larger clone differs from this one at a single base, so this may be a read error. This sequence joins TRBV12-3 or TRBV12-4 and TRBJ2-1, with D uncertain. Between the trimmed V and J ends, which lost 2 bases and 0 bases, there was a span of 8 bases. The CDR3 contains 15 residues. The CDR3 sequence is CASSLTYISYNEQFF. In DNA form, the CDR3 reads TGTGCCAGCAGTTTAACGTATATCTCCTACAATGAGCAGTTCTTC.

A note on this clonotype: The conserved phenylalanine or tryptophan normally closing the CDR3 is absent here, so this likely arose from a read error. The rearrangement links TRBV12-3 or TRBV12-4 to TRBJ2-7; no definite D call. V lost 2 bases, J lost 3 bases, and 5 bases lay in between. The CDR3 runs to 12 residues. In DNA, the CDR3 is TGTGCCAGCAGTTTAATGGACTACGAGCAGTACTCC. This sequence encodes CASSLMDYEQYS.

J is TRBJ2-5 and V is TRBV12-3 or TRBV12-4, with D unclear. The CDR3 is 14 amino acids. V lost 3 bases to trimming and J lost 0 bases, with 8 bases between them. In DNA form, the CDR3 reads TGTGCCAGCAGTTTTGCGAGGTACCAAGAGACCCAGTACTTC. It is translated as CASSFARYQETQYF.

The table lists this clonotype with a count of one. The junction differs from germline at one of its ends, possibly a read error. The rearrangement links TRBV7-2 to TRBJ1-5; D is ambiguous. The CDR3 runs 14 residues. Germline-derived CDR1 and CDR2 are SGHTA and FQGNSA. The CDR3 spells CASNLLGSNQPQHF. The CDR3 DNA reads as TGTGCCAGCAACTTACTAGGGAGCAATCAGCCCCAGCATTTT.

The chain carries TRBV20-1 and TRBJ1-1; D is possibly TRBD1 (5 bases). Germline loops: CDR1 DFQATT, CDR2 SNEGSKA (reference sequence). The CDR3 spans 11 residues. Trimming pared 6 bases from V and 7 bases from J, leaving 12 bases between. DNA for the CDR3: TGCAGTGCCCGAAGGGACCGTGAAGCTTTCTTT. The encoded protein is CSARRDREAFF.

The chain uses TRBV11-2 and TRBJ1-5; D unclear. The CDR3 sequence is 13 residues long. Deletions cut 1 base from V and 11 bases from J, with 12 bases between. Germline V gene sequence: CDR1 SGHAT, CDR2 FQNNGV. The CDR3 loop is CASSLARESAQHF. The CDR3 region has the DNA TGTGCCAGCAGCTTAGCCCGGGAATCTGCCCAGCATTTT.

This clonotype came up a few times. The V call is TRBV27, the J call TRBJ2-3; no clear D gene. The germline V gene has CDR1 MNHEY and CDR2 SMNVEV (reference sequence). The V end was cut by 2 bases, the J end by 3 bases, with 12 bases between. The length of the CDR3 is 15 residues. The DNA of the CDR3 is TGTGCCAGCAGTTTAGGCCCCCCCGGAACAGATACGCAGTATTTT. Protein sequence: CASSLGPPGTDTQYF.

The CDR3 DNA follows: TGTGCCAGCAGCCCCGGGCAAGAGACCCAGTACTTC. This sequence encodes CASSPGQETQYF. The J gene is TRBJ2-5, the V gene TRBV7-2; D is unresolved. Trimming took off 5 bases at V and 2 bases at J, with 6 bases between the two ends. The CDR3 runs 12 residues. CDR1 is SGHTA, CDR2 FQGNSA, per germline.

The chain couples TRBV5-5 to TRBJ2-7; 8 nucleotides match TRBD1. Germline V lookup: CDR1 SGHKS, CDR2 YYEKEE (reference sequence). The CDR3 runs 15 residues. J gave up 3 bases and V 6 bases, and 11 bases lay outside the gene matches. The CDR3 spells CASIPGTGDFYEQYF. The CDR3 DNA is TGTGCCAGCATCCCCGGGACAGGTGATTTCTACGAGCAGTACTTC.

The gene calls are TRBV10-3 and TRBJ2-7; tentatively, D is TRBD1 or TRBD2 (5 bases each). This CDR3 contains 13 residues. CDR1 is ENHRY and CDR2 is SYGVKD in the germline V gene. Trimming left V 8 bases short and J 0 bases short, with 11 bases between. Here the CDR3 reads CAIGGTRSYEQYF. CDR3 in DNA: TGTGCCATCGGGGGTACGCGCTCCTACGAGCAGTACTTC.

The chain is built from TRBV5-1 and TRBJ1-6; D uncertain. This CDR3 has 13 amino acids. Germline V gives CDR1 SGHRS, CDR2 YFSETQ. V shed 5 bases and J shed 6 bases, with 9 bases lying between them. CDR3 amino acids: CASSPAPNSPLHF. The CDR3 DNA reads TGCGCCAGCAGTCCAGCGCCTAATTCACCCCTCCACTTT. Combining the CDR3 with reference TRBV5-1 and TRBJ1-6 gives the whole variable domain KAGVTQTPRYLIKTRGQQVTLSCSPISGHRSVSWYQQTPGQGLQFLFEYFSETQRNKGNFPGRFSGRQFSNSRSEMNVSTLELGDSALYLCASSPAPNSPLHFGNGTRLTVT.

V and J are TRBV5-8 and TRBJ1-2; no firm D call. Germline loops: CDR1 SGHTS, CDR2 YDEGEE. The CDR3 runs to 12 residues. V was shortened by 2 bases and J by 8 bases, with 10 bases between the two germline ends. CDR3 sequence: CASSLTQLGYTF. The CDR3, as DNA: TGTGCCAGCAGCTTAACCCAGTTGGGCTACACCTTC.

The CDR3 DNA reads as TGTGCCACCGGACGTGGAGATACGCAGTATTTT. The encoded protein is CATGRGDTQYF. This chain links TRBV24-1 with TRBJ2-3; no clear D. The CDR3 spans 11 residues. Germline CDR1 and CDR2: KGHDR and SFDVKD. V dropped 9 bases and J dropped 5 bases, with 8 bases sitting between them.

This clonotype was seen a handful of times. This rearrangement joins TRBV19 to TRBJ2-5; unclear D gene. This CDR3 region has 13 residues. Looked up from germline, CDR1 is LNHDA and CDR2 is SQIVND (reference sequence). V dropped 2 bases and J dropped 5 bases, with 9 bases sitting between them. The CDR3 spells CASSISAGETQYF. CDR3 in DNA: TGTGCCAGTAGTATATCGGCAGGCGAGACCCAGTACTTC.

This clonotype was counted a few times. This chain uses TRBV6-6 with TRBJ2-2, with a possible D match to TRBD2 (5 bases). Trimming pared 5 bases from V and 7 bases from J, leaving 14 bases between. CDR3 size: 14 residues. The germline CDR1 and CDR2 sequences are MNHNY and SVGAGI (reference sequence). The CDR3, as DNA: TGTGCCAGCAGTATCGAGGAGGTCTACGGGGAGCTGTTTTTT. Protein sequence: CASSIEEVYGELFF.

Of note for this clonotype: This sequence may be a read error, since a much larger clone differs from it by one base. The J gene is TRBJ2-2, the V gene TRBV7-7; no reliable D call. The length of the CDR3 is 14 residues. Trimming cost V 1 base and J 0 bases, with 3 bases left between them. Germline V gene sequence: CDR1 SSHAT, CDR2 FNYEAQ (reference sequence). CDR3 in DNA: TGTGCCAGCAGCTTAGGAGCGAACACCGGGGAGCTGTTTTTT. Translating it yields CASSLGANTGELFF.

This sequence joins TRBV7-8 and TRBJ2-7, with D maybe TRBD2 (6 bases). This CDR3 has 14 amino acids. Germline assignment: CDR1 SGHVS and CDR2 FQNEAQ. V was shortened by 5 bases and J by 7 bases, with 18 bases between the two germline ends. CDR3: CASSPPPRGDEQYF. CDR3 in DNA: TGTGCCAGCAGCCCCCCGCCCCGCGGGGATGAGCAGTACTTC.

The chain joins TRBV28 to TRBJ2-7; 7 bases align to TRBD2. This CDR3 contains 16 residues. Trimming took 3 bases from V and 0 from J; bases not matched to a gene: 8. Germline V gene lookup returns CDR1 MDHEN and CDR2 SYDVKM. The CDR3 bases are TGTGCCAGCAGTTTTAGTGGGGGGGTTCCCTCCTACGAGCAGTACTTC. Translating gives CASSFSGGVPSYEQYF.

This clonotype was counted a few times. The J gene is TRBJ2-1, the V gene TRBV3-1; D tentatively fits TRBD1 or TRBD2 (6 bases each). The CDR3 loop spans 15 amino acids. Germline values: CDR1 LGHDT, CDR2 YNNKEL (reference sequence). Trimming pared 2 bases from V and 9 bases from J, leaving 17 bases between. CDR3 bases: TGTGCCAGCAGCCAAACGGGACTCACGACAGGTGAGCAGTTCTTC. Protein product: CASSQTGLTTGEQFF.

The rearrangement uses TRBV5-6 and TRBJ1-6; D possibly corresponds to TRBD1 (6 bases). Germline V gene sequence: CDR1 SGHDT, CDR2 YYEEEE. V was clipped by 2 bases and J by 5 bases, with 11 bases between them. This CDR3 spans 15 amino acids. Here the CDR3 DNA reads TGTGCCAGCAGCTTACCGGGACACCATAATTCACCCCTCCACTTT. It yields the protein CASSLPGHHNSPLHF.